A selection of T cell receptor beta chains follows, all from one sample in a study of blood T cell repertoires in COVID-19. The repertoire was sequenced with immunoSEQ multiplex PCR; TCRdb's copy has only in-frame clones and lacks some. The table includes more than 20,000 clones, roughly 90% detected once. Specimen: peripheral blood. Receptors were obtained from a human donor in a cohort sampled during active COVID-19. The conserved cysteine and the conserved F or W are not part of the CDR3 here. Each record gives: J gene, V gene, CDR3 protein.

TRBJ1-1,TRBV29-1,SVALTLNTEAF
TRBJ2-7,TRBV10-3,AISELAGYEQY
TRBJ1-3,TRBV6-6,ASSYPTGGLGNTIY
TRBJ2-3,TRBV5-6,ASSRADTQY
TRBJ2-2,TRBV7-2,ASSLDGTSGRTGELF
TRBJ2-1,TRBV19,ASSMDSSSYNEQF
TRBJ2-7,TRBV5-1,ASSSITTSGRAYEQY
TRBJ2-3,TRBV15,ATSRSRTSGTSDTQY
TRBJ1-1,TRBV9,ASNPGTGATEAF
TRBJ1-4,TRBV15,ATSDGTTNEKLF
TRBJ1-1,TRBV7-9,ACERLPGEAF
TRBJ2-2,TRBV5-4,ASSVQRGGELF
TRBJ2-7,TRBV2,ASSESRGTGEQY
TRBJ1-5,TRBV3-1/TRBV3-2,ASSQTGTGSQPQH
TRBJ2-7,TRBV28,ASSLRDRVYEQY
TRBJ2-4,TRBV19,ASRQPGQGANIQY
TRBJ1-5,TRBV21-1,ASSKWGKRVQPQH
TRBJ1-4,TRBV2,ASLQSRGEKLF